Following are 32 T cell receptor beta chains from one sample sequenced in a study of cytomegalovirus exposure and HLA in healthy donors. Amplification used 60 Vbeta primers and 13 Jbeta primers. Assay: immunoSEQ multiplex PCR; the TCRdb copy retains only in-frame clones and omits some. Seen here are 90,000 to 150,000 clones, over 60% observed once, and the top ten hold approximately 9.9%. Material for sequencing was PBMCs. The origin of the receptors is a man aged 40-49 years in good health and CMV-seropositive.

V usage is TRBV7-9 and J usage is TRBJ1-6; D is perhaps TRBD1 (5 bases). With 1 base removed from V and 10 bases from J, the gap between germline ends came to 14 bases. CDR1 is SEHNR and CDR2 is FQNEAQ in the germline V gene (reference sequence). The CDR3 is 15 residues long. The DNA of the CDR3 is TGTGCCAGCAGCTTAGGGGGGGGGAATGGCTCACCCCTCCACTTT. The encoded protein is CASSLGGGNGSPLHF. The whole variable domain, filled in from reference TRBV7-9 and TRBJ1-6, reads DTGVSQNPRHKITKRGQNVTFRCDPISEHNRLYWYRQTLGQGPEFLTYFQNEAQLEKSRLLSDRFSAERPKGSFSTLEIQRTEQGDSAMYLCASSLGGGNGSPLHFGNGTRLTVT.

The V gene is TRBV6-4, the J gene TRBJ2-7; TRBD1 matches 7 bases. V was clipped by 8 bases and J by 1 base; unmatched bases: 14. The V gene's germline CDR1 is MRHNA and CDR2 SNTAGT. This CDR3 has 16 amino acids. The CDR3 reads CASLSYSGTASYEQYF. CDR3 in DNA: TGTGCCAGCCTCTCCTATTCCGGGACAGCTTCCTACGAGCAGTACTTC.

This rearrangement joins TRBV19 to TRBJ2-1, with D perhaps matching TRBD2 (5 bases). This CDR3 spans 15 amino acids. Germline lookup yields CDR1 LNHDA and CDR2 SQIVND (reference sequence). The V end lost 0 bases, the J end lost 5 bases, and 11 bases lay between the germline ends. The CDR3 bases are TGTGCCAGTAGTATAGAAGGACTTACCCACAATGAGCAGTTCTTC. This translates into CASSIEGLTHNEQFF.

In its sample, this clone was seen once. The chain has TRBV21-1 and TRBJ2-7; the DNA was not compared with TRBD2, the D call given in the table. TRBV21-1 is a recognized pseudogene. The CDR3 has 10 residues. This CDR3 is CASTLYEQYF. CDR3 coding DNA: TGTGCCAGCACCCTCTACGAGCAGTACTTC.

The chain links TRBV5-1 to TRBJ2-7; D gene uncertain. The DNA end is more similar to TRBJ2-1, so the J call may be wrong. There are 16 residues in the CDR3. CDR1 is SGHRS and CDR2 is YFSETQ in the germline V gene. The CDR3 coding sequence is TGCGCCAGCAGCCATGAGGAATCTTTTACATTTAATGAGCAGTTCTTC. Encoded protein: CASSHEESFTFNEQFF.

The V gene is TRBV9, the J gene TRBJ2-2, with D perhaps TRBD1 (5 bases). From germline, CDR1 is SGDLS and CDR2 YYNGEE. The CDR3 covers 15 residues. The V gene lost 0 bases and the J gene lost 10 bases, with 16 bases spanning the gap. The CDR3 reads CASSVVHTGSKELFF. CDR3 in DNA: TGTGCCAGCAGCGTAGTCCATACAGGAAGTAAGGAGCTGTTTTTT. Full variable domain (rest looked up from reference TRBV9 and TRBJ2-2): DSGVTQTPKHLITATGQRVTLRCSPRSGDLSVYWYQQSLDQGLQFLIQYYNGEERAKGNILERFSAQQFPDLHSELNLSSLELGDSALYFCASSVVHTGSKELFFGEGSRLTVL.

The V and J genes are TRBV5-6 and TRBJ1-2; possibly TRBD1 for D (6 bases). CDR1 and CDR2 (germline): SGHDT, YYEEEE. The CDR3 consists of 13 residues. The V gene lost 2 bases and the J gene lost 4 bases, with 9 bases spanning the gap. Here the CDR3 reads CASSLQGFYGYTF. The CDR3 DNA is TGTGCCAGCAGCTTACAGGGATTCTATGGCTACACCTTC.

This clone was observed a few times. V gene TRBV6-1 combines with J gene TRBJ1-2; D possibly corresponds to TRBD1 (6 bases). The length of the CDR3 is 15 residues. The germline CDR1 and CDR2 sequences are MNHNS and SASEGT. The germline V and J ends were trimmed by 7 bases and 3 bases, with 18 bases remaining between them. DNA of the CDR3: TGTGCCAGCATAGCAAGCCCAGGGGAAGACTATGGCTACACCTTC. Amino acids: CASIASPGEDYGYTF.

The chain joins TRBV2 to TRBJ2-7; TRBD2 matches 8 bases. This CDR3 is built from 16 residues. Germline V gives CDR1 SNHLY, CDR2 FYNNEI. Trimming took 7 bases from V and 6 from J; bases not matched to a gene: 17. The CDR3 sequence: CASNRGGTGKAREQYF. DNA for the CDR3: TGTGCCAGCAATCGGGGGGGAACAGGGAAAGCGCGCGAGCAGTACTTC.

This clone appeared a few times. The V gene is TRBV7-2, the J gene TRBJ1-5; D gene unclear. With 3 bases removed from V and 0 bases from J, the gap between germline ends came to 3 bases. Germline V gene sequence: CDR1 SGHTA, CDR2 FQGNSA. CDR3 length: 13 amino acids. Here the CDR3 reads CASSFGSNQPQHF. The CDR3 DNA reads TGTGCCAGCAGCTTCGGTAGCAATCAGCCCCAGCATTTT.

CDR3 sequence: CSAWADGYTF. The CDR3 nucleotides read TGCAGTGCCTGGGCCGATGGCTACACCTTC. This chain connects TRBV20-1 to TRBJ1-2; D remains unclear. Germline CDR1 is DFQATT and CDR2 is SNEGSKA (reference sequence). This CDR3 contains 10 residues. V was cut by 6 bases and J by 6 bases, with 8 bases left in between.

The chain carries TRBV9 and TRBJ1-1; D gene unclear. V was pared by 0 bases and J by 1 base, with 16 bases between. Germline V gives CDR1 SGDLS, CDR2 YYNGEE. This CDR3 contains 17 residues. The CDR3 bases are TGTGCCAGCAGCGTAGCCCGGGTTCTCGGTAAGAACACTGAAGCTTTCTTT. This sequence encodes CASSVARVLGKNTEAFF.

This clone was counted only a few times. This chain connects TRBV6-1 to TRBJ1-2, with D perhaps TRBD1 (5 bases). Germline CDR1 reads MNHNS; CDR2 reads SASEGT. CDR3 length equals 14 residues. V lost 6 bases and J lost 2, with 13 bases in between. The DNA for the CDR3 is TGTGCCAGCAGCCGAACAGGAGGGAACTATGGCTACACCTTC. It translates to CASSRTGGNYGYTF.

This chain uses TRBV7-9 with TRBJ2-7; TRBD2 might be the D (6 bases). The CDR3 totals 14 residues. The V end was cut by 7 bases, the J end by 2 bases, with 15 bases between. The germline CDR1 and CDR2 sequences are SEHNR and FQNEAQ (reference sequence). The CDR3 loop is CASTPPEGPYEQYF. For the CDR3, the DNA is TGTGCCAGCACTCCGCCGGAGGGACCCTACGAGCAGTACTTC.

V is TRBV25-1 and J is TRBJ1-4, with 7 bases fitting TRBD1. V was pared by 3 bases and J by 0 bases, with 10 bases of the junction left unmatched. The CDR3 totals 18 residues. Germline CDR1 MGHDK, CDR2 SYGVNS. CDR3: CASSEFFIGGATNEKLFF. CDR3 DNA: TGTGCCAGCAGTGAGTTTTTTATAGGGGGCGCAACTAATGAAAAACTGTTTTTT.

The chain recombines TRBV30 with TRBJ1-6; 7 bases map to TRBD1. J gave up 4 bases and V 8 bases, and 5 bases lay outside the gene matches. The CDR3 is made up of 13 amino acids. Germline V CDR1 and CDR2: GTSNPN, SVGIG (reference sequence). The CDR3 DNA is TGTGCCGGGATGACAGGGTATAATTCACCCCTCCACTTT. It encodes CAGMTGYNSPLHF. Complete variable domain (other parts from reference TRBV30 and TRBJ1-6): SQTIHQWPATLVQPVGSPLSLECTVEGTSNPNLYWYRQAAGRGLQLLFYSVGIGQISSEVPQNLSASRPQDRQFILSSKKLLLSDSGFYLCAGMTGYNSPLHFGNGTRLTVT.

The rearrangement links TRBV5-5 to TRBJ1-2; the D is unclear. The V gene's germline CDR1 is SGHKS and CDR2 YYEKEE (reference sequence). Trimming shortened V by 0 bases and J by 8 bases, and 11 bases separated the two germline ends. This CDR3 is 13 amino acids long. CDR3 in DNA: TGTGCCAGCAGCTTGGAGTGGGCAGGAGGCTACACCTTC. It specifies CASSLEWAGGYTF.

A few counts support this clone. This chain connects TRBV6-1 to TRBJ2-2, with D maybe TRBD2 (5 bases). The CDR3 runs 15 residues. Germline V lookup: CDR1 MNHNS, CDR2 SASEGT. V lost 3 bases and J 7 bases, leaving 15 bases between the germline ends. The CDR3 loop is CASSDPTARGGELFF. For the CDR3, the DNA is TGTGCCAGCAGTGACCCGACGGCACGGGGCGGGGAGCTGTTTTTT.

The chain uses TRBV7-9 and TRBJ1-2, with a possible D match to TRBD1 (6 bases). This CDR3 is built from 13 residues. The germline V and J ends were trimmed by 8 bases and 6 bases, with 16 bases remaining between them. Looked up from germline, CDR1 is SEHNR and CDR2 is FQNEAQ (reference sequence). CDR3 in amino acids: CASERGGEDGYTF. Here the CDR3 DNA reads TGTGCCAGCGAACGAGGGGGAGAAGATGGCTACACCTTC.

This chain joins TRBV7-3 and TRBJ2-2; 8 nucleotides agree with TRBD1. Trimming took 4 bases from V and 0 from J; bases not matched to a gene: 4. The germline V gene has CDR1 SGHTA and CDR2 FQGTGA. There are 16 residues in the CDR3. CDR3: CASSSDRVSNTGELFF. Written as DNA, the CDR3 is TGTGCCAGCAGCTCGGACAGGGTGTCGAACACCGGGGAGCTGTTTTTT.

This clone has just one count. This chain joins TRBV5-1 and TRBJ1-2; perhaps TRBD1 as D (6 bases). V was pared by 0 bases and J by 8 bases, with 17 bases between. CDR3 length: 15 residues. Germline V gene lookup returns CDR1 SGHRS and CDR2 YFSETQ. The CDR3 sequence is CASSLDGLGGVGYTF. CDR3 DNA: TGCGCCAGCAGCTTGGACGGTCTAGGGGGTGTCGGCTACACCTTC.

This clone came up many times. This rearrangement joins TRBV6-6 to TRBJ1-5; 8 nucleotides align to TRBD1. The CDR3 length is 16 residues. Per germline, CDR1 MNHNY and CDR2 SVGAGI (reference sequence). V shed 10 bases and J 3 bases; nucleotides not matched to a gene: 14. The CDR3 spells CATLLRDRSYNQPQHF. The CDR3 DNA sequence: TGTGCCACCCTCTTGAGGGACAGGAGCTACAATCAGCCCCAGCATTTT.

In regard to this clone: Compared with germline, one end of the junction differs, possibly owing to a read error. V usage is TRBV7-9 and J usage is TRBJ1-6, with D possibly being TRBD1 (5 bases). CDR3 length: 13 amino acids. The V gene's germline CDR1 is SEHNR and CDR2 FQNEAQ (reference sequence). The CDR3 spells CSSSPQGPSPLHF. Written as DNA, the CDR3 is TGTTCCAGCAGCCCCCAGGGTCCTTCACCCCTCCACTTT.

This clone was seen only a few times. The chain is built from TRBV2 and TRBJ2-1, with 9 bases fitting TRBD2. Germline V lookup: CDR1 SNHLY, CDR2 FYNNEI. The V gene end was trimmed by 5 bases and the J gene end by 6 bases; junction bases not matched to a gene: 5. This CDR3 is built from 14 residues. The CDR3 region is CASSNLRGGNEQFF. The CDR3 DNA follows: TGTGCCAGCAGTAATCTGCGGGGGGGCAATGAGCAGTTCTTC.

The CDR3 spells CASSFDSGGTYEQYF. The CDR3, as DNA: TGTGCCAGCAGTTTTGATAGCGGGGGCACCTACGAGCAGTACTTC. V gene TRBV6-5 combines with J gene TRBJ2-5; 9 nucleotides agree with TRBD2. The J call is in doubt because the DNA end fits TRBJ2-7 better. This CDR3 region has 15 residues. Looked up from germline, CDR1 is MNHEY and CDR2 is SVGAGI.

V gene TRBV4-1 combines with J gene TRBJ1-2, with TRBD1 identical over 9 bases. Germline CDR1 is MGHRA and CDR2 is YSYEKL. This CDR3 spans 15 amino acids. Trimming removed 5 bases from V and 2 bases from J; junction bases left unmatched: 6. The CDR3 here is CASSEYRGHNYGYTF. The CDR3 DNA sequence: TGCGCCAGCAGCGAATACAGGGGGCACAACTATGGCTACACCTTC.

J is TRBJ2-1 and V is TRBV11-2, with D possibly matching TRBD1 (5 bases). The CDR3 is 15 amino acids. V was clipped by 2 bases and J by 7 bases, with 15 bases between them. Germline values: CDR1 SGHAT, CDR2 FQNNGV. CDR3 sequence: CASSLRVRVGNEQFF. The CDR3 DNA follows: TGTGCCAGCAGCTTAAGGGTCAGGGTGGGAAATGAGCAGTTCTTC.

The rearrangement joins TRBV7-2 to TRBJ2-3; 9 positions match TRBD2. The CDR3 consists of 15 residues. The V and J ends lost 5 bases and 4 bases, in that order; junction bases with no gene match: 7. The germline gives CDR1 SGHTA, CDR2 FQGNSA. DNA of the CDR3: TGTGCCAGCAGCCTAAAGGGACTAGCCCCAGATACGCAGTATTTT. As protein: CASSLKGLAPDTQYF.

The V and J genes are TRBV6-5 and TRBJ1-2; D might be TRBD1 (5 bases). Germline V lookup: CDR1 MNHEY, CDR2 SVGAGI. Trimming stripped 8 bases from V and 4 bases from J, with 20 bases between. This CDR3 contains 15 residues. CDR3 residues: CASSRKGLAVYGYTF. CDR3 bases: TGTGCCAGCTCAAGGAAGGGGCTCGCGGTCTATGGCTACACCTTC.

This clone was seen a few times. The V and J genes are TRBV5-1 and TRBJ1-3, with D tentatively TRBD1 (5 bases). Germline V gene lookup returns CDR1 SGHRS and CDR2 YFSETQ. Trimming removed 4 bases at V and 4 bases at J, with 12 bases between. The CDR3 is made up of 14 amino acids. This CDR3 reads CASSPGGSGNTIYF. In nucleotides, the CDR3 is TGCGCCAGCAGCCCGGGGGGGTCAGGAAACACCATATATTTT.

CDR3 region: CASRPGGNSDTQYF. CDR3 DNA: TGTGCCAGTAGACCGGGCGGGAATTCGGATACGCAGTATTTT. The chain recombines TRBV19 with TRBJ2-3, with D possibly TRBD2 on 6 matching bases. The CDR3 is made up of 14 amino acids. V lost 6 bases to trimming and J lost 6 bases, with 16 bases between them. Germline V gives CDR1 LNHDA, CDR2 SQIVND (reference sequence).

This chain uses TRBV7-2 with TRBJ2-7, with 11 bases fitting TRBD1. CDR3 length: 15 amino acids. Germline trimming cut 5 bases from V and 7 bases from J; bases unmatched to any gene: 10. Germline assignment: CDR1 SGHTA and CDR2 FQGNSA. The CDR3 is CASSRTGGSPREQYF. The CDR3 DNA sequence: TGTGCCAGCAGCAGGACAGGGGGCAGCCCTAGGGAGCAGTACTTC.